These 4 T cell receptor beta chains came from one sample sequenced in a study of blood T cells in healthy people across ages. For the second PCR, which ran for 7 to 11 cycles, a sample-barcoded 5' primer and a J-beta primer mix were used. TCRdb processed the 5' RACE reads anew with MiXCR; each CDR3 protein has one entry. The data contain 2 million or so distinct CDR3 sequences, about 50% of them singletons. Material: blood. The source of these receptors is a woman in her 40s in good health.

This clonotype was counted only a few times. The chain recombines TRBV7-9 with TRBJ1-6, with TRBD1 as a possible D gene (6 bases). The CDR3 runs to 19 residues. Germline assignment: CDR1 SEHNR and CDR2 FQNEAQ (reference sequence). Trimming left V 8 bases short and J 10 bases short, with 33 bases between. CDR3 sequence reads: CASLAPNLSGQPGGSPLHF. The CDR3 bases are TGTGCCAGCCTGGCACCCAACCTGTCAGGACAGCCGGGGGGATCACCCCTCCACTTT.

The rearrangement links TRBV9 to TRBJ2-5, with D unresolved. V was trimmed by 3 bases and J by 2 bases, leaving 14 bases between them. The CDR3 length is 15 residues. Germline CDR1 is SGDLS and CDR2 is YYNGEE. CDR3 amino acids: CASSASTTTQETQYF. The CDR3 region has the DNA TGTGCCAGCAGCGCTTCGACAACTACTCAAGAGACCCAGTACTTC. Variable domain in full (rest from reference TRBV9 and TRBJ2-5): DSGVTQTPKHLITATGQRVTLRCSPRSGDLSVYWYQQSLDQGLQFLIQYYNGEERAKGNILERFSAQQFPDLHSELNLSSLELGDSALYFCASSASTTTQETQYFGPGTRLLVL.

This clonotype was picked up a small number of times. This chain joins TRBV11-1 and TRBJ2-1; D is perhaps TRBD1 or TRBD2 (5 bases each). The CDR3 runs to 12 residues. Germline lookup yields CDR1 SGHAT and CDR2 FQDESV (reference sequence). Trimming stripped 6 bases from V and 14 bases from J, with 17 bases between. The CDR3 bases are TGTGCCAGCAGGGCCGGGACGGCCCCCGAGTTCTTC. Its protein product is CASRAGTAPEFF.

The chain employs TRBV20-1 and TRBJ2-7; 7 bases are a match to TRBD2. This CDR3 has 15 amino acids. From germline, CDR1 is DFQATT and CDR2 SNEGSKA (reference sequence). V shed 4 bases and J 3 bases; nucleotides not matched to a gene: 12. This CDR3 reads CSAIALGTTNYEQYF. CDR3 nucleotides: TGCAGTGCTATAGCCCTCGGGACTACCAACTACGAGCAGTACTTC.